The clone carrying this TCR beta chain was recorded at least ten times. Its matching antigen is unknown. Hyperthyroidism of Graves' type that showed no ophthalmopathy progression within 18 months was stable. For the diagnoses, clinical symptoms, serum thyroxine and TRAb, thyroid ultrasound and orbital computed tomography were used. Amplification yielded TCR beta CDR3 regions, with RNA transcripts as the source. In the first-round RT-PCR of the TCR CDR3, the HTBI primer set was used. Each CDR3 protein gets one entry after TCRdb re-called the multiplex PCR reads with MiXCR. The sample has hundreds of thousands of distinct CDR3 sequences; roughly 40% are singletons. This specimen belongs to a study of T cells in Graves' hyperthyroidism and ophthalmopathy. Germline V gene lookup returns CDR1 SGHTA and CDR2 FQGTGA. Between the trimmed V and J ends, which lost 3 bases and 0 bases, there was a span of 12 bases. This CDR3 has 15 residues.

Study-wide findings and caveats: Most thyroid clonotypes with frequency above 0.001 were detected in blood.

Sample: blood. The V call is TRBV7-3, the J call TRBJ2-7, with D hard to call. This receptor was obtained from a young man with Graves' hyperthyroidism. CDR3 sequence reads: CASSFYTILSYEQYF. CDR3 in DNA: TGTGCCAGCAGCTTCTACACCATCCTCTCCTACGAGCAGTACTTC. Full variable domain (outside the CDR3, taken from reference TRBV7-3 and TRBJ2-7): GAGVSQTPSNKVTEKGKYVELRCDPISGHTALYWYRQSLGQGPEFLIYFQGTGAADDSGLPNDRFFAVRPEGSVSTLKIQRTERGDSAVYLCASSFYTILSYEQYFGPGTRLTVT.